The text below deals with one TCR beta chain. Its cognate antigen has yet to be identified. Base quality data are lacking; no much larger clone is found one base away. The data are from a study of blood T cell repertoires in COVID-19 (TCRdb year 2020). Background for the entire study: The collaborator samples originated in the United States, Italy and Spain and spanned the acute and convalescent phases of COVID-19. The prospective study material was composed of cDNA or gDNA derived from T cells, B-cell-depleted T cells, or PBMCs. Subjects who had been exposed to COVID-19, were actively infected with it, or had recovered from it provided the deeply sampled blood TCRbeta repertoires that made up the dataset. The repertoires were released in a freely available public database intended as a resource for research on the immune response to SARS-CoV-2. The samples were drawn from two sources: the first 160 participants of the ongoing ImmuneRACE study, and 1,200 or so subjects contributed by 6 global collaborators. Nearly every sample came with metadata listing a de-identified subject ID, COVID-19 status, age in years and sex. Where HLA class I and class II types were available, the types were taken from metadata supplied by the sample provider, not from assay-based typing. The study at large found these results: The quantity of clinical and demographic metadata differed by source and by participant and was supplied without curation.

The collaborating institutions used their own protocols to collect whole blood in K2EDTA tubes. Collaborator samples were shipped for TCRbeta analysis as frozen whole blood, isolated PBMCs, or DNA extracted from either sample type. Between the V and J ends, shortened by 3 bases and 7 bases respectively, the junction contains 10 bases. Reading from cysteine to phenylalanine, the CDR3 counts 13 amino acids. The DNA shown is the 39-base CDR3, in frame from base 1. Sequences LNHDA (CDR1) and SQIVND (CDR2) are obtained from the germline V gene (reference sequence). TCRbeta CDR3 regions were amplified from genomic DNA using the immunoSEQ Assay, a bias-controlled multiplex PCR. The original methods were these. Within the assay, amplification of reference gene primers was used to estimate how many nucleated cells each sample contained. Sequence reads were collapsed and filtered to measure the absolute abundance of every unique TCRbeta CDR3 rearrangement. For each sample, productive Simpson clonality was calculated as the square root of Simpson's diversity index across productive rearrangements. This immuneACCESS table, as held by TCRdb, lists in-frame sequences with V and J called but not all clones. Of the missing ones, under half trace to an unresolved V gene in checked studies; the others have no known cause. V and J calls and clone size are as listed in that table; D and trimming were resolved from the DNA. The sample table contains some 150,000 clones; only one count was recorded for around 87% of them. The ten largest clones represent around 4% of the sample.

The V and J genes are TRBV19 and TRBJ1-3; no confident D gene assignment can be made. Sequencing input: peripheral blood. The sequence was obtained from a woman aged 55-75 years with active or convalescent COVID-19. The DNA sequence is given as TGTGCCAGTAGTATGGAAAAGCGGAACACCATATATTTT. This encodes CASSMEKRNTIYF.